A single sample is the source of the 19 T cell receptor beta chains below, sequenced in a study of OX40 agonist ivuxolimab in advanced cancers. The protocol was immunoSEQ multiplex PCR, while the TCRdb copy is restricted to in-frame clones and leaves out a portion. The table records around 10,000 clones, about 86% of them present only once. Source: CD4+ or CD8+ T cells sorted from blood, taken in a trial of the OX40 agonist ivuxolimab. The receptor source for this set is an adult with an advanced solid tumor such as melanoma, head and neck, liver or kidney cancer.

In nucleotides, the CDR3 is TGTGCCAGCAGCTTCGGGAGCTCCTATAATTCACCCCTCCACTTT. Its protein product is CASSFGSSYNSPLHF. The chain employs TRBV13 and TRBJ1-6; no clear D. The germline V gene has CDR1 PRHDT and CDR2 FYEKMQ (reference sequence). This CDR3 has 15 residues. Trimming shortened V by 3 bases and J by 0 bases, and 6 bases separated the two germline ends. Combining the CDR3 with reference TRBV13 and TRBJ1-6 gives the whole variable domain AAGVIQSPRHLIKEKRETATLKCYPIPRHDTVYWYQQGPGQDPQFLISFYEKMQSDKGSIPDRFSAQQFSDYHSELNMSSLELGDSALYFCASSFGSSYNSPLHFGNGTRLTVT.

The CDR3 is CASSEAGQLSYNEQFF. The CDR3 DNA follows: TGTGCCAGCAGTGAAGCGGGACAACTCTCCTACAATGAGCAGTTCTTC. This chain uses TRBV2 with TRBJ2-1; the D gene is possibly TRBD1 (6 bases). CDR1 is SNHLY and CDR2 is FYNNEI in the germline V gene. The CDR3 contains 16 residues. V lost 0 bases and J lost 0, with 9 bases in between.

This chain joins TRBV13 and TRBJ2-5; 7 bases are shared with TRBD1. This CDR3 region has 14 residues. The V and J ends lost 5 bases and 3 bases, in that order; junction bases with no gene match: 6. Looked up from germline, CDR1 is PRHDT and CDR2 is FYEKMQ (reference sequence). The CDR3 protein is CASSRGQGEETQYF. CDR3 bases: TGTGCCAGCAGCCGCGGGCAGGGGGAAGAGACCCAGTACTTC.

V gene TRBV14 combines with J gene TRBJ2-5; TRBD2 matches at 11 bases. This CDR3 is built from 14 residues. Germline values: CDR1 SGHDN, CDR2 FVKESK. V lost 6 bases to trimming and J lost 2 bases; unmatched junction nucleotides: 2. CDR3 sequence: CASRTSGAQETQYF. In DNA form, the CDR3 reads TGTGCCAGCAGGACTAGCGGGGCGCAAGAGACCCAGTACTTC.

The rearrangement uses TRBV7-2 and TRBJ2-3; the match to TRBD2 covers 9 bases. This CDR3 comprises 17 residues. Germline assignment: CDR1 SGHTA and CDR2 FQGNSA. After removal of 4 bases from V and 1 base from J, the junction contained 9 bases not matched to a gene. CDR3 region: CASSSHYERGGTDTQYF. CDR3 DNA: TGTGCCAGCAGCTCACACTACGAGCGGGGGGGCACAGATACGCAGTATTTT.

The V call is TRBV5-4, the J call TRBJ2-1; tentative D call: TRBD2 (7 bases). V dropped 5 bases and J dropped 4 bases, with 28 bases sitting between them. This CDR3 contains 19 residues. From germline, CDR1 is SGHNT and CDR2 YYREEE (reference sequence). This CDR3 reads CASRGPGGSRGSSYNEQFF. The CDR3 DNA reads as TGTGCCAGCAGGGGCCCCGGGGGCTCGCGGGGGTCGAGTTACAATGAGCAGTTCTTC. The variable domain in full, with the rest retrieved from reference TRBV5-4 and TRBJ2-1, is ETGVTQSPTHLIKTRGQQVTLRCSSQSGHNTVSWYQQALGQGPQFIFQYYREEENGRGNFPPRFSGLQFPNYSSELNVNALELDDSALYLCASRGPGGSRGSSYNEQFFGPGTRLTVL.

The genes are TRBV5-5 and TRBJ1-4; D is unclear. Germline V gene data show CDR1 as SGHKS and CDR2 as YYEKEE (reference sequence). V gave up 0 bases and J gave up 8 bases, with 11 bases separating them. The CDR3 sequence is 14 residues long. The CDR3 protein is CASSLGVGSEKLFF. The CDR3, as DNA: TGTGCCAGCAGCTTGGGAGTTGGTTCGGAAAAACTGTTTTTT.

In its sample, this clone was seen once. In the same sample, other DNA sequences code for this CDR3. V is TRBV27 and J is TRBJ2-5, with D perhaps TRBD2 (6 bases). Trimming removed 5 bases at V and 3 bases at J, with 19 bases between. This CDR3 is 16 amino acids long. In germline, CDR1 is MNHEY, CDR2 SMNVEV (reference sequence). In DNA, the CDR3 is TGTGCCAGCAGTCCTTTTTCGGGACTGGGAAAAGAGACCCAGTACTTC. Amino acids: CASSPFSGLGKETQYF.

The chain couples TRBV5-1 to TRBJ2-5; tentatively, D is TRBD2 (7 bases). The V and J ends lost 3 bases and 5 bases respectively, with 11 bases between them. Germline CDR1 is SGHRS and CDR2 is YFSETQ. The CDR3 length is 13 residues. CDR3: CASSSGGGETQYF. The CDR3 region has the DNA TGCGCCAGCAGCTCGGGGGGCGGGGAGACCCAGTACTTC.

The J gene is TRBJ2-2, the V gene TRBV27, with D hard to call. Germline V lookup: CDR1 MNHEY, CDR2 SMNVEV (reference sequence). Trimming shortened V by 2 bases and J by 2 bases, and 3 bases separated the two germline ends. The CDR3 has 13 amino acids. CDR3 residues: CASSLLNTGELFF. The CDR3 region has the DNA TGTGCCAGCAGTTTACTCAACACCGGGGAGCTGTTTTTT.

This CDR3 is CASSLAGRKRNSPLHF. In DNA, the CDR3 is TGTGCCAGCAGCTTAGCGGGACGGAAAAGGAATTCACCCCTCCACTTT. The genes are TRBV5-4 and TRBJ1-6, with D maybe TRBD1 (5 bases). Trimming shortened V by 2 bases and J by 7 bases, and 16 bases separated the two germline ends. CDR1 and CDR2 (germline): SGHNT, YYREEE (reference sequence). The CDR3 contains 16 residues.

The rearrangement joins TRBV5-4 to TRBJ2-3; 7 bases map to TRBD1. The V segment lost 9 bases and the J segment 0 bases; nucleotides outside the gene matches: 10. CDR1 is SGHNT, CDR2 YYREEE, per germline (reference sequence). The CDR3 loop spans 15 amino acids. The CDR3 is CATQDRRSSTDTQYF. CDR3 nucleotides: TGTGCCACCCAGGACAGGAGGTCTAGCACAGATACGCAGTATTTT.

As DNA, the CDR3 is TGTGCCAGCAGTTACGCCCGTACTGGGCAGGAGCAGTACTTC. Its translation is CASSYARTGQEQYF. This chain links TRBV6-6 with TRBJ2-7; D is uncertain. Trimming removed 2 bases at V and 7 bases at J, with 15 bases between. CDR1 is MNHNY and CDR2 is SVGAGI in the germline V gene (reference sequence). This CDR3 is 14 amino acids long.

This clone was seen just once. The V and J genes are TRBV6-5 and TRBJ2-2; D not resolved. Germline V gives CDR1 MNHEY, CDR2 SVGAGI. The V gene lost 2 bases and the J gene lost 6 bases, with 4 bases spanning the gap. The CDR3 totals 12 residues. The CDR3 spells CASSYIPGELFF. CDR3 DNA: TGTGCCAGCAGTTACATACCCGGGGAGCTGTTTTTT.

The CDR3 DNA reads TGCGCCAGCAGGCCCGACAGGGGAGGAGCTAGCGGGTCACCCTACGAGCAGTACTTC. Its translation is CASRPDRGGASGSPYEQYF. The genes are TRBV10-1 and TRBJ2-7; D might be TRBD1 or TRBD2, each matching 8 bases. This CDR3 is 19 amino acids long. CDR1 and CDR2 from the germline V gene are WNHNN and SYGVQD (reference sequence). V was clipped by 6 bases and J by 2 bases, with 29 bases between them.

The rearrangement joins TRBV5-6 to TRBJ2-7; D is ambiguous. The CDR3 consists of 14 residues. The germline gives CDR1 SGHDT, CDR2 YYEEEE. The V end lost 1 base, the J end lost 0 bases, and 8 bases lay between the germline ends. The CDR3 here is CASSLSGSSYEQYF. The CDR3 DNA reads TGTGCCAGCAGCTTGTCAGGTAGCTCCTACGAGCAGTACTTC.

The chain carries TRBV27 and TRBJ2-5, with TRBD2 matching 7 bases. CDR1 is MNHEY and CDR2 is SMNVEV in the germline V gene (reference sequence). There are 15 residues in the CDR3. Losses at the gene ends were 5 bases for V and 2 bases for J; bases not matched to a gene: 8. DNA for the CDR3: TGTGCCAGCAGTCCGTCGGGGGGATCGCAAGAGACCCAGTACTTC. This codes for CASSPSGGSQETQYF.

The chain combines TRBV27 with TRBJ2-1, with TRBD1 as a possible D gene (6 bases). Germline CDR1 and CDR2: MNHEY and SMNVEV (reference sequence). The CDR3 loop spans 17 amino acids. Between the trimmed V and J ends, which lost 5 bases and 7 bases, there was a span of 24 bases. The CDR3, as DNA: TGTGCCAGCAGTCCCCTCGAGGGGGTAGGTAATAAGAATGAGCAGTTCTTC. This translates into CASSPLEGVGNKNEQFF.

The J gene is TRBJ2-3, the V gene TRBV4-2; 12 bases are shared with TRBD2. CDR3 length: 17 residues. The V and J ends lost 3 bases and 5 bases, in that order; junction bases with no gene match: 9. The germline CDR1 and CDR2 sequences are LGHNA and YNFKEQ. CDR3 region: CASSHPLAGGPRDTQYF. CDR3 in DNA: TGTGCCAGCAGCCATCCCCTAGCGGGGGGGCCGAGAGATACGCAGTATTTT.